The clone carrying this TCR beta chain was picked up a small number of times. The sample contains more than one DNA sequence encoding this CDR3. After removal of 0 bases from V and 5 bases from J, the junction contained 4 bases not matched to a gene. CDR1 and CDR2 from the germline V gene are SGHRS and YFSETQ. The CDR3 has 15 amino acids. cDNA synthesis used the whole RNA isolate, giving expressed TCRB sequences. Repertoires were generated with immunoSEQ multiplex PCR, while TCRdb's copy carries only in-frame clones and drops some. The data contain some 400,000 clones, about 14% of them seen just once; the ten biggest clones take up about 0.018%. The data were obtained in a study of beta chain features in type 1 diabetes.

The origin of this receptor is a woman aged 18-29 years in good health. Input material: naive CD4+ T cells from blood. The chain links TRBV5-1 to TRBJ2-2, with TRBD2 identical over 7 bases. CDR3 residues: CASSLVAGDTGELFF. The CDR3 DNA sequence: TGCGCCAGCAGCTTGGTGGCGGGAGATACCGGGGAGCTGTTTTTT. The full variable domain, in which reference TRBV5-1 and TRBJ2-2 provide the parts outside the CDR3, is KAGVTQTPRYLIKTRGQQVTLSCSPISGHRSVSWYQQTPGQGLQFLFEYFSETQRNKGNFPGRFSGRQFSNSRSEMNVSTLELGDSALYLCASSLVAGDTGELFFGEGSRLTVL.